These 24 T cell receptor beta chains were sequenced from one sample in a study of chemoradiotherapy in HPV16-positive cancers. The table came from immunoSEQ multiplex PCR; TCRdb's copy has only in-frame clones and leaves some out. The sample contains some 5,600 clones, 75% to 80% of which appear only once. The specimen was obtained from a patient who underwent chemoradiotherapy. These TCRs come from a human donor with HPV-associated anogenital cancer.

The chain recombines TRBV4-1 with TRBJ2-1; D gene ambiguous. CDR3 length: 11 residues. Germline V gives CDR1 MGHRA, CDR2 YSYEKL. The ends were cut back, 5 bases at V and 8 bases at J, with 7 bases in the middle. The CDR3 nucleotides are TGCGCCAGCAGCAACTTTTATGAGCAGTTCTTC. It yields the protein CASSNFYEQFF.

The chain carries TRBV7-9 and TRBJ2-1; D might be TRBD2 (6 bases). V was shortened by 3 bases and J by 12 bases, with 18 bases between the two germline ends. The CDR3 contains 14 residues. Germline V gene lookup returns CDR1 SEHNR and CDR2 FQNEAQ (reference sequence). The CDR3 DNA reads as TGTGCCAGCAGCTTCCGGGGACTCGTTACCGGGCAGTTCTTC. This sequence encodes CASSFRGLVTGQFF.

This chain links TRBV28 with TRBJ2-7; unclear D gene. CDR1 and CDR2 from the germline V gene are MDHEN and SYDVKM. The CDR3 runs 14 residues. Between the trimmed V and J ends, which lost 6 bases and 1 base, there was a span of 13 bases. CDR3 nucleotide sequence: TGTGCCAGCAGGCGCCCGACTCAGTCCTACGAGCAGTACTTC. Its translation is CASRRPTQSYEQYF.

In DNA form, the CDR3 reads TGTGCCAGCAGCTCCCGAGCGGCGCGCTCCTACAATGAGCAGTTCTTC. This codes for CASSSRAARSYNEQFF. The V and J genes are TRBV5-5 and TRBJ2-1; maybe TRBD2 (5 bases). V lost 3 bases, J lost 0 bases, and 13 bases lay in between. The germline V gene encodes CDR1 SGHKS and CDR2 YYEKEE (reference sequence). The CDR3 spans 16 residues.

This chain connects TRBV4-2 to TRBJ1-4; D unclear. Between the trimmed V and J ends, which lost 4 bases and 7 bases, there was a span of 19 bases. Germline values: CDR1 LGHNA, CDR2 YNFKEQ. The CDR3 sequence is 16 residues long. The CDR3 loop reads CASSRPRTFGGEKLFF. The CDR3 DNA sequence: TGTGCCAGCAGCCGCCCGAGGACCTTTGGCGGTGAAAAACTGTTTTTT.

Of note for this clone: The same CDR3 can be traced to other DNA sequences in this sample. V and J are TRBV7-8 and TRBJ2-5; 10 bases are a match to TRBD2. Germline lookup yields CDR1 SGHVS and CDR2 FQNEAQ. The J segment lost 3 bases and the V segment lost 5 bases, leaving 9 bases of the junction unmatched. The CDR3 is 16 amino acids. CDR3 amino acids: CASSLQAGGPEETQYF. The DNA of the CDR3 is TGTGCCAGCAGCCTGCAAGCGGGGGGGCCGGAAGAGACCCAGTACTTC.

This rearrangement joins TRBV6-6 to TRBJ1-1; D is unresolved. V was shortened by 10 bases and J by 1 base, with 10 bases between the two germline ends. The CDR3 is 12 residues long. Looked up from germline, CDR1 is MNHNY and CDR2 is SVGAGI (reference sequence). As DNA, the CDR3 is TGTGCCATCAAGACCGGGAACACTGAAGCTTTCTTT. It specifies CAIKTGNTEAFF.

The chain uses TRBV7-6 and TRBJ2-2; D is possibly TRBD1 or TRBD2 (5 bases each). The CDR3 extends over 16 amino acids. From germline, CDR1 is SGHVS and CDR2 FNYEAQ. With 5 bases removed from V and 0 bases from J, the gap between germline ends came to 13 bases. The DNA of the CDR3 is TGTGCCAGCAGCCCGCGGGCCAGGGCGAACACCGGGGAGCTGTTTTTT. It translates to CASSPRARANTGELFF.

The chain has TRBV5-6 and TRBJ1-5, with D uncertain. CDR3 size: 16 residues. The V gene's germline CDR1 is SGHDT and CDR2 YYEEEE. V was clipped by 3 bases and J by 3 bases, with 16 bases between them. The CDR3 DNA is TGTGCCAGCAGCTCCCGCTCGACGGACCTCAATCAGCCCCAGCATTTT. Translation: CASSSRSTDLNQPQHF.

This clone was seen a handful of times. The DNA of the CDR3 is TGTGCCAGTAGCAGGGCTAACTATGGCTACACCTTC. Translating it yields CASSRANYGYTF. The chain recombines TRBV6-1 with TRBJ1-2; weak D call: TRBD1 (5 bases). Looked up from germline, CDR1 is MNHNS and CDR2 is SASEGT. V was pared by 9 bases and J by 0 bases, with 8 bases between. CDR3 length equals 12 residues.

The chain links TRBV11-2 to TRBJ2-7, with TRBD1 as a possible D gene (5 bases). Germline CDR1 SGHAT, CDR2 FQNNGV. The V end lost 3 bases, the J end lost 4 bases, and 13 bases lay between the germline ends. CDR3 size: 14 residues. The CDR3 nucleotides read TGTGCCAGCAGCTTTCTCGGCAACAGGTACGAGCAGTACTTC. This gives the protein CASSFLGNRYEQYF.

The chain combines TRBV6-8 with TRBJ2-2, with 10 bases aligning to TRBD2. CDR1 is MNHGY, CDR2 SAAAGT, per germline. J was trimmed by 1 base and V by 0 bases; bases with no gene match: 14. This CDR3 is built from 21 residues. CDR3 loop: CASSYSERGGQRFQNTGELFF. The CDR3 nucleotides are TGTGCCAGCAGTTACTCGGAGCGGGGGGGCCAACGGTTTCAGAACACCGGGGAGCTGTTTTTT.

The chain recombines TRBV6-4 with TRBJ2-1; 9 bases line up with TRBD1. With 0 bases clipped from V and 6 bases from J, the junction kept 9 bases outside the gene matches. The CDR3 runs 17 residues. CDR1 is MRHNA and CDR2 is SNTAGT in the germline V gene. The CDR3 DNA is TGTGCCAGCAGTGACTCTCCGACAGGGGGAGGTTTCAATGAGCAGTTCTTC. It is translated as CASSDSPTGGGFNEQFF.

The V and J genes are TRBV5-4 and TRBJ2-1; 7 bases are shared with TRBD1. CDR1 is SGHNT, CDR2 YYREEE, per germline (reference sequence). The CDR3 sequence is 15 residues long. Trimming cost V 4 bases and J 7 bases; bases outside gene matches: 11. The CDR3 spells CASSEDRAGWNEQFF. Here the CDR3 DNA reads TGTGCCAGCAGCGAAGACAGGGCCGGCTGGAATGAGCAGTTCTTC.

The chain carries TRBV18 and TRBJ1-6; 8 bases match TRBD1. Germline V lookup: CDR1 KGHSH, CDR2 LQKENI. J gave up 10 bases and V 6 bases, and 8 bases lay outside the gene matches. CDR3 size: 14 residues. CDR3 sequence (DNA): TGTGCCAGCTCGCCTGGACAGGGAGGCTCACCCCTCCACTTT. It is translated as CASSPGQGGSPLHF.

The chain links TRBV4-1 to TRBJ2-3; 9 bases line up with TRBD2. Germline lookup yields CDR1 MGHRA and CDR2 YSYEKL. The CDR3 totals 20 residues. J gave up 1 base and V 1 base, and 15 bases lay outside the gene matches. The CDR3 spells CASSQVVVSGSPRRTDTQYF. The CDR3 coding sequence is TGCGCCAGCAGCCAAGTAGTTGTTAGCGGGAGCCCACGACGCACAGATACGCAGTATTTT.

This clone was counted once. The chain is built from TRBV7-6 and TRBJ2-7, with 10 bases identical to TRBD2. Germline CDR1 reads SGHVS; CDR2 reads FNYEAQ. V shed 4 bases, J shed 2 bases, and the junction held 14 bases outside the gene matches. CDR3 length equals 18 residues. This CDR3 is CASSSSPKTSGPPYEQYF. The CDR3 region has the DNA TGTGCCAGCAGCTCTTCCCCTAAGACTAGCGGGCCTCCCTACGAGCAGTACTTC.

This rearrangement joins TRBV7-9 to TRBJ2-7; D remains ambiguous. CDR1 and CDR2 (germline): SEHNR, FQNEAQ (reference sequence). CDR3 length equals 12 residues. The V end lost 3 bases, the J end lost 3 bases, and 6 bases lay between the germline ends. The CDR3 coding sequence is TGTGCCAGCAGCTTTTCGGGCTACGAGCAGTACTTC. Protein: CASSFSGYEQYF.

The chain recombines TRBV5-1 with TRBJ1-1; maybe TRBD1 (6 bases). The CDR3 spans 15 residues. Germline-derived CDR1 and CDR2 are SGHRS and YFSETQ. Trimming took 0 bases from V and 6 from J, leaving 15 bases between them. In nucleotides, the CDR3 is TGCGCCAGCAGCTTGGTCCTGGGGGCGGAGGCTGAAGCTTTCTTT. This encodes CASSLVLGAEAEAFF.

The rearrangement uses TRBV10-3 and TRBJ2-3; tentative D call: TRBD1 (5 bases). The CDR3 length is 15 residues. Germline assignment: CDR1 ENHRY and CDR2 SYGVKD. Trimming removed 2 bases from V and 2 bases from J, with 11 bases in between. The CDR3, as DNA: TGTGCCATCAGTGAGAGGGGCGGAAACACAGATACGCAGTATTTT. Translation gives CAISERGGNTDTQYF.

This clone was counted only a few times. This chain links TRBV28 with TRBJ2-1; maybe TRBD1 (6 bases). This CDR3 has 14 amino acids. The V end was cut by 6 bases, the J end by 4 bases, with 13 bases between. The V gene's germline CDR1 is MDHEN and CDR2 SYDVKM. The CDR3 spells CASSSRTVYNEQFF. DNA for the CDR3: TGTGCCAGCAGCTCACGGACAGTATACAATGAGCAGTTCTTC.

This chain joins TRBV19 and TRBJ1-1; 8 bases are shared with TRBD1. Germline CDR1 reads LNHDA; CDR2 reads SQIVND (reference sequence). This CDR3 contains 14 residues. The V segment lost 6 bases and the J segment 4 bases; nucleotides outside the gene matches: 7. For the CDR3, the DNA is TGTGCCAGTAGGGGACAGGATGATGGCACTGAAGCTTTCTTT. Translated, it gives CASRGQDDGTEAFF.

This clone has a handful of counts. CDR3 protein: CASSERGGGTYNEQFF. CDR3 nucleotide sequence: TGTGCCAGCAGTGAAAGAGGCGGGGGGACTTACAATGAGCAGTTCTTC. This chain connects TRBV6-1 to TRBJ2-1, with 8 bases fitting TRBD2. This CDR3 spans 16 amino acids. J gave up 4 bases and V 2 bases, and 7 bases lay outside the gene matches. The germline V gene encodes CDR1 MNHNS and CDR2 SASEGT.

This chain uses TRBV19 with TRBJ2-3; TRBD2 is a possible D gene (5 bases). Germline CDR1 and CDR2: LNHDA and SQIVND (reference sequence). The CDR3 is 13 residues long. V was trimmed by 3 bases and J by 6 bases, leaving 10 bases between them. CDR3 nucleotides: TGTGCCAGTAGTATGGGAGTAGCGGATACGCAGTATTTT. This codes for CASSMGVADTQYF.